This T cell receptor (beta chain) is drawn from a study of T cell clusters in autoimmune cytopenias. The study, taken as a whole, reports: TRB repertoire shifts in secondary cytopenia and chronic lymphocytic leukemia mostly reflected lymphoma, not autoimmunity. Primary autoimmune cytopenia patients seemingly lacked the physiological T cell clusters found in healthy donors. Active autoimmune hepatitis patients had almost three-fold fewer exclusive TRB clusters than healthy donors. The cluster-lack signature was not seen for secondary cytopenia versus chronic lymphocytic leukemia.

CDR3 length: 14 residues. CDR1 is LNHDA and CDR2 is SQIVND in the germline V gene (reference sequence). TRB rearrangements were amplified by touch-down multiplex PCR with mixed TRB-A/B primers. From its re-call of the multiplex PCR reads, TCRdb lists each CDR3 protein once, without DNA. The sample's table shows fewer than 10,000 distinct CDR3 sequences. TRB amplification used 250 ng of peripheral blood genomic DNA. This clonotype registers medium-sized (0.01 to 0.1%) by frequency. Antigen specificity is unknown. The receptor's source is a human donor with an autoimmune cytopenia or autoimmune hepatitis (not recorded which). The chain uses TRBV19 and TRBJ2-3; the D call of TRBD1 rests on TCRdb alone, since no DNA is present to check it. The sample comprised peripheral blood. The CDR3 sequence: CASSPWTGGDTQYF. Supplemented by reference TRBV19 and TRBJ2-3, the full variable domain reads DGGITQSPKYLFRKEGQNVTLSCEQNLNHDAMYWYRQDPGQGLRLIYYSQIVNDFQKGDIAEGYSVSREKKESFPLTVTSAQKNPTAFYLCASSPWTGGDTQYFGPGTRLTVL.